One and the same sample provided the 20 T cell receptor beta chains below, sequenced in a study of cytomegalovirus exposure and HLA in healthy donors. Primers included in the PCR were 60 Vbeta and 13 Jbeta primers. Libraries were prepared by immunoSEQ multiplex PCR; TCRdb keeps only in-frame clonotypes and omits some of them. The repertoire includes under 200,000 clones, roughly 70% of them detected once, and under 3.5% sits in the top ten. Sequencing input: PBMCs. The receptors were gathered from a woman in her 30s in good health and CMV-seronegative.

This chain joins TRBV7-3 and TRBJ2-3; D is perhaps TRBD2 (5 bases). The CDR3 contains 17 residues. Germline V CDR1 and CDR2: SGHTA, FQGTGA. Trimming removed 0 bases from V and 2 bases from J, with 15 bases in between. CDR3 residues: CASSLTPPGSVTDTQYF. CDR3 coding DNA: TGTGCCAGCAGCTTAACCCCCCCCGGTAGCGTCACAGATACGCAGTATTTT.

CDR3 amino acids: CASSFGTAIKRINEQFF. Here the CDR3 DNA reads TGTGCCAGCAGTTTCGGGACAGCGATTAAACGGATTAATGAGCAGTTCTTC. The rearrangement uses TRBV27 and TRBJ2-1; 7 positions agree with TRBD1. With 3 bases clipped from V and 7 bases from J, the junction kept 15 bases outside the gene matches. From germline, CDR1 is MNHEY and CDR2 SMNVEV (reference sequence). The CDR3 covers 17 residues.

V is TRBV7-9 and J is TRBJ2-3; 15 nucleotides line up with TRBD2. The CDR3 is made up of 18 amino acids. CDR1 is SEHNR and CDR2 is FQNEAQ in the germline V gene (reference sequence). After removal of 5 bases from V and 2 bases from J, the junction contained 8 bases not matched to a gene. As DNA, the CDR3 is TGTGCCAGCAGCACCCCCGGACTAGCGGGAGGGATCACAGATACGCAGTATTTT. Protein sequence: CASSTPGLAGGITDTQYF.

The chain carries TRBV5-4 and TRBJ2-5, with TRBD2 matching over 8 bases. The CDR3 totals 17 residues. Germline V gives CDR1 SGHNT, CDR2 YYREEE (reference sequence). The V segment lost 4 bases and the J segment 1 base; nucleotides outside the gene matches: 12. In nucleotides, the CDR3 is TGTGCCAGCAGCCCCGGTGGCCTAGCGGGTGCCCAAGAGACCCAGTACTTC. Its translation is CASSPGGLAGAQETQYF.

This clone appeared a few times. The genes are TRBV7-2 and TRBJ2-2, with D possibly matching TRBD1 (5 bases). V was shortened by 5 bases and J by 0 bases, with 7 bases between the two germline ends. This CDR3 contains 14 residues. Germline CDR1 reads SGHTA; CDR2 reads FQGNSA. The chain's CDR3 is CASSQTANTGELFF. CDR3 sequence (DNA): TGTGCCAGCAGCCAGACAGCGAACACCGGGGAGCTGTTTTTT.

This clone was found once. The DNA of the CDR3 is TGTGCCAGTAAAAGGGGCGCGGAGAACACTGAAGCTTTCTTT. This translates into CASKRGAENTEAFF. The chain employs TRBV19 and TRBJ1-1; a weak D match, TRBD1 (5 bases). Germline CDR1 and CDR2: LNHDA and SQIVND (reference sequence). V was clipped by 7 bases and J by 1 base, with 13 bases between them. CDR3 length: 14 amino acids.

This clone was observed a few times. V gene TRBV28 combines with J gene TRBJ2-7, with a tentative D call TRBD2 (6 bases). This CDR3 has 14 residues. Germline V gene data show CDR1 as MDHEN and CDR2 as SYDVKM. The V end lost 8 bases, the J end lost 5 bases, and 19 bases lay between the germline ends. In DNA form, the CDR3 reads TGTGCCAGCGGGTTGGGAGGTGAGGTCCACGAGCAGTACTTC. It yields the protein CASGLGGEVHEQYF. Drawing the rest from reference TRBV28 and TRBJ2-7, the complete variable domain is DVKVTQSSRYLVKRTGEKVFLECVQDMDHENMFWYRQDPGLGLRLIYFSYDVKMKEKGDIPEGYSVSREKKERFSLILESASTNQTSMYLCASGLGGEVHEQYFGPGTRLTVT.

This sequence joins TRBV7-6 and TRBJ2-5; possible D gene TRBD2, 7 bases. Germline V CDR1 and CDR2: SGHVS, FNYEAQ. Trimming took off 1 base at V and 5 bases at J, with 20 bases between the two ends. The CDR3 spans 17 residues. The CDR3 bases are TGTGCCAGCAGCTTAGTAGGGGGGGCTATGGTCGTGGAGACCCAGTACTTC. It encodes CASSLVGGAMVVETQYF.

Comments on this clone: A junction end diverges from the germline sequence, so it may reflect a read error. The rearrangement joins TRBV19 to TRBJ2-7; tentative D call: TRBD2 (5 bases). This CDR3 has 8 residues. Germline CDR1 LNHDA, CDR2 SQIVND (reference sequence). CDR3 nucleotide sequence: TGTGCCAGTAGTACCAGAGGGTTC. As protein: CASSTRGF.

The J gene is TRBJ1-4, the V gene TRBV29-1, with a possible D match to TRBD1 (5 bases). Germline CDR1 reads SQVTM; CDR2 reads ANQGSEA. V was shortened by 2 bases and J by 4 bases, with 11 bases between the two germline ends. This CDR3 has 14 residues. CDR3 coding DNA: TGCAGCGTTGAATTTAATAGGGGTAATGAAAAACTGTTTTTT. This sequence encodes CSVEFNRGNEKLFF.

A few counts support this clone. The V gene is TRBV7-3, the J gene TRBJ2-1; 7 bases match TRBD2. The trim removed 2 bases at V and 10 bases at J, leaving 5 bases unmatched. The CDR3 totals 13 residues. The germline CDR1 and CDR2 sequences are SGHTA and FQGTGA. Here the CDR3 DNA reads TGTGCCAGCAGCTTAGTGACGGGGGGAGAGCAGTTCTTC. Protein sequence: CASSLVTGGEQFF.

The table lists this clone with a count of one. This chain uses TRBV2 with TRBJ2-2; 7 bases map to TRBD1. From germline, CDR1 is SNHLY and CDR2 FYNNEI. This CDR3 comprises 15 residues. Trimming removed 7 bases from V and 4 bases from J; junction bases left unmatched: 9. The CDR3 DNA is TGTGCCAGCATGTTCGGCAGGGGGTCCACCGGGGAGCTGTTTTTT. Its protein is CASMFGRGSTGELFF.

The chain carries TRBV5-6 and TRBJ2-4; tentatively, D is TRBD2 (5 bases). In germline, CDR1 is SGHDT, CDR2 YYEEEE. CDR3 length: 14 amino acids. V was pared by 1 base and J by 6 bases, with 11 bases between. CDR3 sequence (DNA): TGTGCCAGCAGCTTGAAGCGGATCGGAAACATTCAGTACTTC. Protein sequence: CASSLKRIGNIQYF.

CDR3 bases: TGTGCCAGCAGCGCCCAGGGGGACGGGGAGACCCAGTACTTC. The encoded protein is CASSAQGDGETQYF. The chain combines TRBV9 with TRBJ2-5, with 7 bases aligning to TRBD1. The germline V gene has CDR1 SGDLS and CDR2 YYNGEE. J lost 5 bases, V lost 3 bases, and 7 bases had no gene match. The CDR3 length is 14 residues. The variable domain in full, with the rest retrieved from reference TRBV9 and TRBJ2-5, is DSGVTQTPKHLITATGQRVTLRCSPRSGDLSVYWYQQSLDQGLQFLIQYYNGEERAKGNILERFSAQQFPDLHSELNLSSLELGDSALYFCASSAQGDGETQYFGPGTRLLVL.

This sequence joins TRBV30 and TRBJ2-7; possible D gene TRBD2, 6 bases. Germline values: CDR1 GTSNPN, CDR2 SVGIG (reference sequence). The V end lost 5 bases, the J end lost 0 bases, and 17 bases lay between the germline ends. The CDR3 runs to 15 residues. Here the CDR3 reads CAWGPGTYPSYEQYF. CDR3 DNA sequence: TGTGCCTGGGGCCCCGGGACTTACCCCTCCTACGAGCAGTACTTC.

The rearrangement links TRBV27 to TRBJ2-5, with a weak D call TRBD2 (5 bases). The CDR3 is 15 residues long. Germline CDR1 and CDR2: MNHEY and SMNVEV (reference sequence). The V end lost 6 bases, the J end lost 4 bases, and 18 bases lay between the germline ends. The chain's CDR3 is CASSPTGRVIETQYF. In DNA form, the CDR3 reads TGTGCCAGCAGCCCGACGGGGAGAGTTATAGAGACCCAGTACTTC.

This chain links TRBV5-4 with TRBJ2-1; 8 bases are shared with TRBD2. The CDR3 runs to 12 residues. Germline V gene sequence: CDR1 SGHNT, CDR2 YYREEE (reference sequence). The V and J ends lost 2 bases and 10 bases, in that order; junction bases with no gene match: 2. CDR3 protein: CASSFIAGEQFF. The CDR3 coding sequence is TGTGCCAGCAGCTTCATAGCGGGGGAGCAGTTCTTC.

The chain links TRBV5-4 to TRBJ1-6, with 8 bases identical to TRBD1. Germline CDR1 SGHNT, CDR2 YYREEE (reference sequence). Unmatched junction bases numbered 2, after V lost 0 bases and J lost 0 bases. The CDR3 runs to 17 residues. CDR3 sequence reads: CASSLAGGVSYNSPLHF. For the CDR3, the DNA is TGTGCCAGCAGCTTGGCAGGGGGCGTCTCCTATAATTCACCCCTCCACTTT.

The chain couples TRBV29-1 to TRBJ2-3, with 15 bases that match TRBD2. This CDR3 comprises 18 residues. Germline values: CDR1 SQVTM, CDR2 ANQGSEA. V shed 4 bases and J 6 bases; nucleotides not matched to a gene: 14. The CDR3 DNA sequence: TGCAGCGTTGGGCGACAAAGGACTAGCGGGGGGGCTGAGGATACGCAGTATTTT. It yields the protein CSVGRQRTSGGAEDTQYF.

The CDR3 DNA sequence: TGTGCCAGCACCGTACAGGCGAACTATGGCTACACCTTC. This sequence encodes CASTVQANYGYTF. The chain has TRBV28 and TRBJ1-2; perhaps TRBD1 as D (5 bases). The germline V gene has CDR1 MDHEN and CDR2 SYDVKM. The CDR3 has 13 amino acids. Trimming cost V 7 bases and J 2 bases, with 11 bases left between them.